Listed here are 4 T cell receptor beta chains from one sample, sequenced in a study of shared clonotypes between healthy human individuals. Terminally differentiated effector memory CD45RA+ cells were left out of the naive CD8 fraction, which was CD45RO-negative and positively selected for CCR7. Sequencing was performed with immunoSEQ multiplex PCR; in TCRdb, only in-frame clones are kept and a portion is missing. The sample gives about 1.9 million clones, 93% of which show up once; approximately 1.6% is in the top ten. The sample was naive CD8+ T cells from PBMCs. The receptors here all came from a man between 18 and 29 years old in good health. Some clones in this sample may be carry-over from other donors' samples.

The J gene is TRBJ2-1, the V gene TRBV5-1, with 10 bases identical to TRBD2. Germline CDR1 reads SGHRS; CDR2 reads YFSETQ. There are 16 residues in the CDR3. V lost 3 bases and J lost 2; bases outside the gene matches: 5. In DNA form, the CDR3 reads TGCGCCAGCAGCTGGCCTAGCGGGAGCGCCTACAATGAGCAGTTCTTC. This encodes CASSWPSGSAYNEQFF.

The chain couples TRBV6-4 to TRBJ2-2; D gene ambiguous. CDR3 length: 12 residues. Trimming took 0 bases from V and 7 from J, leaving 3 bases between them. CDR1 is MRHNA and CDR2 is SNTAGT in the germline V gene. CDR3 DNA: TGTGCCAGCAGTGACTCGAGCGGGGAGCTGTTTTTT. Translation gives CASSDSSGELFF.

The chain uses TRBV11-2 and TRBJ1-2; maybe TRBD1 (5 bases). This CDR3 is 17 amino acids long. Per germline, CDR1 SGHAT and CDR2 FQNNGV. V gave up 8 bases and J gave up 2 bases, with 24 bases separating them. CDR3 DNA sequence: TGTGCCAGCTCCTCCTCGGGACGGAGACCCTCAAACTATGGCTACACCTTC. This codes for CASSSSGRRPSNYGYTF.

In the case of this clone: The sample contains more than one DNA sequence encoding this CDR3. The V and J genes are TRBV27 and TRBJ1-1; no clear D. Germline values: CDR1 MNHEY, CDR2 SMNVEV (reference sequence). V lost 3 bases and J lost 1, with 6 bases in between. This CDR3 is 13 amino acids long. The CDR3 DNA reads TGTGCCAGCAGTTTGGGCGAGAACACTGAAGCTTTCTTT. It is translated as CASSLGENTEAFF.